The 20 T cell receptor beta chains below all came from one sample that was sequenced in a study of blood T cell repertoires in COVID-19. Sequenced by immunoSEQ multiplex PCR; TCRdb stores in-frame clones only, minus some. The data show 200,000 to 250,000 clones, 70% to 90% seen once. The sequenced material came from peripheral blood. These receptors were collected from a man between 50 and 59 years old who had recovered from COVID-19.

This clone was recorded only once. V gene TRBV7-2 combines with J gene TRBJ2-4; 9 bases agree with TRBD1. This CDR3 is 16 amino acids long. V shed 5 bases and J 0 bases; nucleotides not matched to a gene: 5. Per the germline V gene, CDR1 is SGHTA and CDR2 is FQGNSA. CDR3 residues: CASSMGQGLAKNIQYF. CDR3 sequence (DNA): TGTGCCAGCAGCATGGGACAGGGACTAGCCAAAAACATTCAGTACTTC.

The chain has TRBV5-1 and TRBJ2-1, with a weak D call TRBD2 (5 bases). The CDR3 sequence is 13 residues long. From germline, CDR1 is SGHRS and CDR2 YFSETQ. V lost 4 bases and J lost 5, with 10 bases in between. CDR3 in DNA: TGCGCCAGCAGCGATTGGCGGGACAATGAGCAGTTCTTC. It encodes CASSDWRDNEQFF.

J is TRBJ2-1 and V is TRBV7-6, with a weak D call TRBD1 (6 bases). Deletions cut 1 base from V and 3 bases from J, with 10 bases between. This CDR3 comprises 15 residues. Germline V gene data show CDR1 as SGHVS and CDR2 as FNYEAQ. The CDR3 DNA follows: TGTGCCAGCAGCTTAGGGCAGGGGAACTACAATGAGCAGTTCTTC. Translated: CASSLGQGNYNEQFF.

The chain couples TRBV10-1 to TRBJ2-7; TRBD1 matches at 7 bases. Trimming at V came to 3 bases and at J to 5 bases, leaving 7 bases not matched to a gene. CDR1 WNHNN and CDR2 SYGVQD come from the germline V gene (reference sequence). The CDR3 extends over 14 amino acids. The CDR3 here is CASSEEGASDEQYF. The DNA of the CDR3 is TGCGCCAGCAGTGAAGAGGGGGCGAGCGACGAGCAGTACTTC.

The gene calls are TRBV5-6 and TRBJ2-1, with D perhaps TRBD1 (5 bases). Germline V CDR1 and CDR2: SGHDT, YYEEEE. V was trimmed by 7 bases and J by 7 bases, leaving 12 bases between them. CDR3 size: 12 residues. In DNA, the CDR3 is TGTGCCAGCCAGCAGGGATTGAATGAGCAGTTCTTC. Protein: CASQQGLNEQFF. Full variable domain (rest looked up from reference TRBV5-6 and TRBJ2-1): DAGVTQSPTHLIKTRGQQVTLRCSPKSGHDTVSWYQQALGQGPQFIFQYYEEEERQRGNFPDRFSGHQFPNYSSELNVNALLLGDSALYLCASQQGLNEQFFGPGTRLTVL.

This clone appeared a single time. V is TRBV19 and J is TRBJ1-2; 7 bases fit TRBD1. CDR3 size: 13 residues. Germline V gene data show CDR1 as LNHDA and CDR2 as SQIVND (reference sequence). With V trimmed by 5 bases and J by 3 bases, 3 bases remained unmatched. CDR3 coding DNA: TGTGCCAGTAGTTCGGGACAGCACTATGGCTACACCTTC. Translation gives CASSSGQHYGYTF.

The CDR3 coding sequence is TGTGCCAGCAGTTACTCGGGGACAAACTATGGCTACACCTTC. It specifies CASSYSGTNYGYTF. The rearrangement links TRBV6-5 to TRBJ1-2, with D possibly being TRBD1 (6 bases). V was trimmed by 0 bases and J by 2 bases, leaving 7 bases between them. The CDR3 has 14 amino acids. Germline CDR1 MNHEY, CDR2 SVGAGI.

The chain has TRBV5-1 and TRBJ2-5; D remains unclear. Germline values: CDR1 SGHRS, CDR2 YFSETQ. Trimming shortened V by 2 bases and J by 5 bases, and 7 bases separated the two germline ends. This CDR3 is built from 12 residues. CDR3 region: CASSLNPETQYF. The CDR3 coding sequence is TGCGCCAGCAGCTTAAATCCGGAGACCCAGTACTTC.

This clone was counted between two and nine times. The gene calls are TRBV6-1 and TRBJ2-1; 10 bases are shared with TRBD1. V was clipped by 3 bases and J by 7 bases; unmatched bases: 9. The CDR3 contains 16 residues. Germline V gene sequence: CDR1 MNHNS, CDR2 SASEGT. The CDR3 spells CASSDPGTGVGNEQFF. As DNA, the CDR3 is TGTGCCAGCAGTGATCCCGGGACAGGGGTCGGGAATGAGCAGTTCTTC.

The genes are TRBV2 and TRBJ1-1; 9 bases fit TRBD1. Germline assignment: CDR1 SNHLY and CDR2 FYNNEI. CDR3 length: 14 amino acids. The V and J ends lost 8 bases and 5 bases, in that order; junction bases with no gene match: 9. The CDR3 here is CASGLTGGWTEAFF. The CDR3 region has the DNA TGTGCCAGCGGCTTGACAGGGGGATGGACTGAAGCTTTCTTT.

V gene TRBV28 combines with J gene TRBJ2-1; D is possibly TRBD1 (6 bases). The germline CDR1 and CDR2 sequences are MDHEN and SYDVKM. CDR3 length: 15 amino acids. V was trimmed by 6 bases and J by 0 bases, leaving 12 bases between them. This chain's CDR3 is CASRPLGASYNEQFF. CDR3 coding DNA: TGTGCCAGCAGACCCCTGGGGGCCTCCTACAATGAGCAGTTCTTC.

V usage is TRBV19 and J usage is TRBJ2-2; unclear D gene. The CDR3 has 13 residues. Looked up from germline, CDR1 is LNHDA and CDR2 is SQIVND (reference sequence). The V and J ends lost 4 bases and 4 bases respectively, with 7 bases between them. The CDR3 reads CASSTKSTGELFF. CDR3 DNA sequence: TGTGCCAGTAGTACAAAGAGCACCGGGGAGCTGTTTTTT.

Regarding this clone: One junction end disagrees with the germline gene, perhaps due to a read error. The CDR3 here is CASSQDFRTSF. Here the CDR3 DNA reads TGTGCCAGCAGCCAAGATTTTCGGACTAGCTTC. This rearrangement joins TRBV3-1 (or the pseudogene TRBV3-2) to TRBJ2-7; 7 bases map to TRBD2. In germline, CDR1 is LGHDT, CDR2 YNNKEL (reference sequence). The CDR3 has 11 amino acids.

This chain connects TRBV7-8 to TRBJ2-6, with a weak D call TRBD2 (5 bases). CDR3 length: 18 residues. CDR1 and CDR2 from the germline V gene are SGHVS and FQNEAQ. Trimming took 1 base from V and 0 from J, leaving 13 bases between them. The CDR3 DNA is TGTGCCAGCAGCTTAGGGCCGGGGTTGAGCTCTGGGGCCAACGTCCTGACTTTC. Its translation: CASSLGPGLSSGANVLTF.

This clone has a handful of counts. The V and J genes are TRBV1 and TRBJ1-2; the table gives TRBD1 as D, unverified against the DNA. TRBV1 is a pseudogene locus. This CDR3 region has 15 residues. CDR3 nucleotide sequence: TGCACCAGCAGCCAGAAAACAGGGTTTGTTCGAGGCTACACCTTC. It translates to CTSSQKTGFVRGYTF.

The J gene is TRBJ2-4, the V gene TRBV28, with 11 bases matching TRBD1. The CDR3 totals 15 residues. V lost 0 bases, J lost 7 bases, and 2 bases stayed unmatched. In germline, CDR1 is MDHEN, CDR2 SYDVKM. DNA for the CDR3: TGTGCCAGCAGTTTATGGGGGACAGGGGGGAACATTCAGTACTTC. This translates into CASSLWGTGGNIQYF.

V is TRBV5-8 and J is TRBJ2-7; tentative D call: TRBD1 (5 bases). V lost 1 base to trimming and J lost 2 bases, with 13 bases between them. Looked up from germline, CDR1 is SGHTS and CDR2 is YDEGEE. The CDR3 covers 15 residues. CDR3: CASSLRTMGTYEQYF. In nucleotides, the CDR3 is TGTGCCAGCAGCTTGAGGACAATGGGCACCTACGAGCAGTACTTC.

The chain carries TRBV18 and TRBJ1-1, with TRBD1 as a possible D gene (5 bases). Trimming removed 3 bases at V and 1 base at J, with 21 bases between. Germline loops: CDR1 KGHSH, CDR2 LQKENI. There are 18 residues in the CDR3. The CDR3 bases are TGTGCCAGCTCACCTTCCCTCGGGTACCAGGACAAGAACACTGAAGCTTTCTTT. The encoded protein is CASSPSLGYQDKNTEAFF.

This chain uses TRBV6-6 with TRBJ2-3, with TRBD2 matching 10 bases. The ends lost 5 bases at V and 3 bases at J; junction bases unmatched: 8. The germline V gene encodes CDR1 MNHNY and CDR2 SVGAGI (reference sequence). The CDR3 totals 16 residues. The DNA for the CDR3 is TGTGCCAGCAGTCACCTAGCGGGAGTGGGTACAGATACGCAGTATTTT. Protein sequence: CASSHLAGVGTDTQYF.

The chain has TRBV24-1 and TRBJ2-7; the match to TRBD2 covers 11 bases. Per germline, CDR1 KGHDR and CDR2 SFDVKD. The junction had 12 bases not matched to a gene; V was cut back by 5 bases and J by 7 bases. This CDR3 spans 16 amino acids. CDR3 sequence reads: CATSASGRPGRGEQYF. In nucleotides, the CDR3 is TGTGCCACCAGTGCTAGCGGGAGGCCCGGGAGAGGGGAGCAGTACTTC.